The source of this T cell receptor (beta chain) is a study of blood T cell repertoires in COVID-19. Measured with immunoSEQ multiplex PCR; TCRdb has only the in-frame clones, and not every one. This sample has roughly 28,000 clones, with approximately 88% found just once. The V and J ends lost 6 bases and 0 bases respectively, with 17 bases between them. Germline CDR1 KGHSH, CDR2 LQKENI. The CDR3 totals 16 residues. Sequenced sample: peripheral blood. The chain carries TRBV18 and TRBJ1-1; the D gene is possibly TRBD1 (6 bases). This clonotype was sampled from a man in his sixties or seventies with active COVID-19. CDR3 bases: TGTGCCAGCTCGCTAAACGGGGGGCTGATGAACACTGAAGCTTTCTTT. Its translation is CASSLNGGLMNTEAFF.